A selection of T cell receptor beta chains follows, all from one sample in a study of T cell responses to AZD1222 COVID-19 vaccine. Repertoires were generated with immunoSEQ multiplex PCR, while TCRdb's copy carries only in-frame clones and drops some. The data contain 140,000 to 150,000 clones, around 90% of them singletons. The material was peripheral blood, obtained 28 days after the second AZD1222 dose. Source of these receptors: an adult who received the AZD1222 COVID-19 vaccine. The CDR3 runs from the conserved cysteine through the conserved F or W. The D gene is left open where the match is weak. Expanded clones get a size class; other rows say once, few or many, or leave the size out.

clone_size	d_call	v_call	j_call	cdr3_aa	cdr3_nt
NA	NA	TRBV20-1	TRBJ2-3	CSASPDPDTQYF	TGCAGTGCTAGTCCCGACCCAGATACGCAGTATTTT
NA	TRBD1	TRBV5-1	TRBJ2-7	CASSTGTGPYEQYF	TGCGCCAGCAGCACCGGGACAGGCCCCTACGAGCAGTACTTC
NA	NA	TRBV24-1	TRBJ2-2	CATSDLQYRGGKNTGELFF	TGTGCCACCAGTGATTTGCAGTATAGGGGCGGGAAGAACACCGGGGAGCTGTTTTTT
NA	NA	TRBV6-2/TRBV6-3	TRBJ1-2	CASSYSGRPYGYTF	TGTGCCAGCAGTTACTCGGGCAGGCCCTATGGCTACACCTTC
NA	NA	TRBV27	TRBJ1-2	CASRATFGYTF	TGTGCCAGCAGGGCGACGTTTGGCTACACCTTC
once	NA	TRBV2	TRBJ2-3	CASKGGSDGTQYF	TGTGCCAGCAAGGGGGGGAGTGATGGTACGCAGTATTTT
NA	NA	TRBV30	TRBJ2-1	CAWSRRTGHEQFF	TGTGCCTGGAGTCGCAGGACCGGCCATGAGCAGTTCTTC
NA	NA	TRBV30	TRBJ1-4	CAWDPGVEKLFF	TGTGCCTGGGACCCGGGGGTAGAAAAACTGTTTTTT
NA	NA	TRBV3-1/TRBV3-2	TRBJ2-7	CASSRPGPSYEQYF	TGTGCCAGCAGCCGGCCGGGGCCATCCTACGAGCAGTACTTC
NA	NA	TRBV6-6	TRBJ1-5	CASSYRGGGQPQHF	TGTGCCAGCAGTTATCGTGGGGGTGGGCAGCCCCAGCATTTT
NA	TRBD2	TRBV9	TRBJ2-1	CASSTGLAEYNEQFF	TGTGCCAGCAGCACCGGACTAGCGGAATACAATGAGCAGTTCTTC
NA	NA	TRBV9	TRBJ2-1	CASSTGVGLSYNEQFF	TGTGCCAGCAGCACCGGGGTAGGGCTCTCCTACAATGAGCAGTTCTTC
once	NA	TRBV14	TRBJ2-1	CASSQPGAKSSYNEQFF	TGTGCCAGCAGCCAGCCGGGAGCCAAAAGCTCCTACAATGAGCAGTTCTTC
NA	NA	TRBV7-9	TRBJ1-6	CASSLGPRISYNSPLHF	TGTGCCAGCAGCTTGGGACCGCGGATCTCCTATAATTCACCCCTCCACTTT
once	NA	TRBV30	TRBJ2-7	CAWSPGRREYEQYF	TGTGCCTGGAGTCCCGGACGGAGGGAGTACGAGCAGTACTTC
NA	NA	TRBV6-5	TRBJ1-1	CASSYVDEAFF	TGTGCCAGCAGTTACGTGGATGAAGCTTTCTTT
few	NA	TRBV5-1	TRBJ2-7	CASSLWTSYEQYF	TGCGCCAGCAGCCTCTGGACGTCCTACGAGCAGTACTTC
NA	TRBD2	TRBV6-4	TRBJ2-3	CASSTGRRSDTQYF	TGTGCCAGCAGTACCGGGAGGCGTTCAGATACGCAGTATTTT
NA	TRBD2	TRBV5-1	TRBJ2-5	CASSLITSEQETQYF	TGCGCCAGCAGCTTGATAACTAGCGAACAAGAGACCCAGTACTTC
NA	TRBD1	TRBV5-1	TRBJ1-4	CASSLTGGMKKLFF	TGCGCCAGCAGCTTGACAGGGGGGATGAAAAAACTGTTTTTT
NA	TRBD1	TRBV6-4	TRBJ1-6	CASSDGTGDNSPLHF	TGTGCCAGCAGTGACGGGACAGGGGATAATTCACCCCTCCACTTT
NA	TRBD1	TRBV2	TRBJ1-3	CASSLRQGGPGNTIYF	TGTGCCAGCAGTCTCCGACAGGGGGGACCTGGAAACACCATATATTTT
NA	NA	TRBV19	TRBJ2-1	CASSDNPGRQSYNEQFF	TGTGCCAGTAGTGATAACCCGGGACGGCAATCCTACAATGAGCAGTTCTTC
NA	NA	TRBV6-2/TRBV6-3	TRBJ1-4	CASSHSSWEKLFF	TGTGCCAGCAGTCATTCTTCGTGGGAAAAACTGTTTTTT
NA	NA	TRBV19	TRBJ2-7	CASSIDFQGYEQYF	TGTGCCAGTAGTATAGATTTTCAGGGCTACGAGCAGTACTTC